This T cell receptor beta chain was sequenced during a study of T cell responses to AZD1222 COVID-19 vaccine. Whole-study results and caveats: Samples come after the peak T cell response, not at day 14. Donors in the cohort were predominantly white British and more often female, and clonal diversity was possibly underestimated. It was only a handful of AZD1222 recipients who were seropositive at baseline. Recipients of two AZD1222 doses showed rising Spike-specific TCR breadth and depth.

V shed 5 bases, J shed 6 bases, and the junction held 7 bases outside the gene matches. The length of the CDR3 is 15 residues. CDR1 SEHNR and CDR2 FQNEAQ come from the germline V gene (reference sequence). Clones were sequenced by immunoSEQ multiplex PCR, and TCRdb holds only the in-frame ones, with some missing. The data contain 210,000 or so clones, approximately 94% of them singletons. A note on this clone: Its antigen is currently unknown.

This sequence joins TRBV7-9 and TRBJ1-4; 9 nucleotides align to TRBD1. This sample comprised peripheral blood, obtained on day 0 of MenACWY control vaccination. The source is an adult in good health. In DNA, the CDR3 is TGTGCCAGCAGCGACAGGGGGTTGAGGGATGAAAAACTGTTTTTT. The encoded protein is CASSDRGLRDEKLFF.